This TCR beta chain derives from a study of blood T cell repertoires in COVID-19. Whole-study context: From the United States, Italy and Spain came samples of acute and convalescent COVID-19. Sample material is recorded as cDNA or gDNA derived from T cells, B-cell-depleted T cells, or PBMCs.

The germline V and J ends were trimmed by 9 bases and 3 bases, with 10 bases remaining between them. The CDR3 consists of 12 residues. Authors' data handling: Reference gene primers were amplified, and this amplification served to estimate nucleated cell counts. The method was immunoSEQ multiplex PCR; TCRdb's version includes in-frame clones alone and lacks a portion of them. V, J and clone size are taken as reported in that table, and D and trimming were inferred from the DNA itself. The data show 80,000 to 90,000 clones, with around 85% seen just once and more than 14% held by the top ten. This rearrangement joins TRBV12-3 or TRBV12-4 to TRBJ2-3, with D possibly being TRBD2 (5 bases). The TCR was taken from a woman in her seventies with acute or convalescent COVID-19. The source material was peripheral blood. DNA for the CDR3: TGTGCCAGTCTAGCTATGACAGATACGCAGTATTTT. Its translation: CASLAMTDTQYF.